The present TCR beta chain was sequenced within a study of T cell responses to AZD1222 COVID-19 vaccine. In germline, CDR1 is MGHRA, CDR2 YSYEKL. V was clipped by 1 base and J by 5 bases, with 14 bases between them. The CDR3 is 16 residues long. Data came from immunoSEQ multiplex PCR; TCRdb stores just in-frame clones and leaves some out. In the table there are about 140,000 clones, 80% to 95% of which are singletons. As concerns this clone: The antigen is unknown.

General study findings and limits: The sample set comprised mostly white British donors with more females, and clonal diversity was possibly underestimated. Receipt of two AZD1222 doses was followed by a rise in Spike-specific TCR breadth and depth.

The chain links TRBV4-1 to TRBJ2-2; D is possibly TRBD1 (6 bases). This TCR was recovered from an adult in good health. Specimen: peripheral blood, collected on day 0 of AZD1222 vaccination. CDR3 sequence: CASSQVRTGRTGELFF. CDR3 coding DNA: TGCGCCAGCAGCCAAGTTCGCACAGGGAGAACCGGGGAGCTGTTTTTT.